One sample yielded the 3 T cell receptor beta chains listed below, sequenced in a study of blood T cell repertoires in COVID-19 (TCRdb year 2020). The protocol used for the library was the immunoSEQ multiplex PCR assay. TCRdb took over this immuneACCESS table, retaining in-frame rearrangements with V and J assigned. Such tables are incomplete; in checked studies, under half of the missing clones stem from an unresolved V gene, and the remainder is unexplained. The sample has 95,000 to 150,000 clones on record, approximately 90% of them singletons. Clones ranked in the top ten supply roughly 2% of the sample. The specimen sequenced was peripheral blood. The receptors originated from a man between 45 and 60 years old with COVID-19, enrolled during active disease.

The chain is built from TRBV20-1 and TRBJ2-7; D is unclear. The CDR3 is made up of 11 amino acids. Trimming removed 8 bases at V and 6 bases at J, with 14 bases between. The germline gives CDR1 DFQATT, CDR2 SNEGSKA (reference sequence). In nucleotides, the CDR3 is TGCAGTTCAATGAGGTGGTCCGAGCAGTACTTC. Amino acid sequence: CSSMRWSEQYF.

The chain uses TRBV30 and TRBJ1-6; D remains unclear. The CDR3 is made up of 14 amino acids. Trimming left V 4 bases short and J 7 bases short, with 14 bases between. CDR1 is GTSNPN, CDR2 SVGIG, per germline (reference sequence). The CDR3 loop reads CAWTQRDKNSPLHF. The CDR3 coding sequence is TGTGCCTGGACACAAAGAGACAAAAATTCACCCCTCCACTTT.

The chain uses TRBV28 and TRBJ2-3; TRBD2 agrees at 10 bases. V shed 4 bases and J 2 bases; nucleotides not matched to a gene: 3. CDR3 length equals 15 residues. The germline gives CDR1 MDHEN, CDR2 SYDVKM. The CDR3 nucleotides are TGTGCCAGCAGTTACGGGACTAGCGACACAGATACGCAGTATTTT. It is translated as CASSYGTSDTDTQYF.